These T cell receptor beta chains were read from a single sample in a study of identifying expanded T cells in peripheral blood. The table came from immunoSEQ multiplex PCR; TCRdb's copy has only in-frame clones and leaves some out. The sample lists approximately 58,000 clones, 89% occurring once. Sequencing was carried out using blood. The receptors come from a person aged 18 to 75 in good health. Both conserved end residues are part of each CDR3.

V gene: TRBV9; J gene: TRBJ2-5; CDR3 protein: CASSVGLGGSLETQYF
V gene: TRBV21-1; J gene: TRBJ1-2; CDR3 protein: CASRPDRYGYTF
V gene: TRBV2; J gene: TRBJ1-2; CDR3 protein: CASSITAYGYTF
V gene: TRBV30; J gene: TRBJ1-2; CDR3 protein: CAWSEGGQGYGYTF
V gene: TRBV7-2; J gene: TRBJ1-1; CDR3 protein: CASSFGMLNTEAFF
V gene: TRBV5-1; J gene: TRBJ2-5; CDR3 protein: CASSLRVGVQETQYF
V gene: TRBV18; J gene: TRBJ1-1; CDR3 protein: CASSPIKVTEAFF
V gene: TRBV4-2; J gene: TRBJ2-7; CDR3 protein: CASGKSGTLSYEQYF
V gene: TRBV13; J gene: TRBJ1-2; CDR3 protein: CASSLWRDSTNYGYTF
V gene: TRBV4-2; J gene: TRBJ2-1; CDR3 protein: CASSQPSSGGGNEQFF
V gene: TRBV2; J gene: TRBJ1-1; CDR3 protein: CASSLAGALYTEAFF
V gene: TRBV5-1; J gene: TRBJ2-1; CDR3 protein: CASSSDRVSYNEQFF
V gene: TRBV7-2; J gene: TRBJ2-7; CDR3 protein: CASSLGAQDYEQYF
V gene: TRBV5-1; J gene: TRBJ1-1; CDR3 protein: CASSLAPTGASEAFF
V gene: TRBV7-2; J gene: TRBJ1-3; CDR3 protein: CASGENTIYF